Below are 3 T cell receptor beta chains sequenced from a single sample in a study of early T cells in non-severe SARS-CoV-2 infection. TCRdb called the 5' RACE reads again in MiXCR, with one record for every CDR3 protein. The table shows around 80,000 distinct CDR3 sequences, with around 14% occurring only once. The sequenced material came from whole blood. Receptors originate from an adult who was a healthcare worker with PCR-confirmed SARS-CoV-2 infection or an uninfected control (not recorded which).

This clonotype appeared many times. CDR3 nucleotide sequence: TGTGCCAGCTCACCACGACAGGCCCGGGGGTACGAGCAGTACTTC. It translates to CASSPRQARGYEQYF. The chain employs TRBV18 and TRBJ2-7, with D perhaps TRBD1 or TRBD2 (6 bases each). V lost 1 base and J 4 bases, leaving 14 bases between the germline ends. The CDR3 contains 15 residues. The germline V gene has CDR1 KGHSH and CDR2 LQKENI.

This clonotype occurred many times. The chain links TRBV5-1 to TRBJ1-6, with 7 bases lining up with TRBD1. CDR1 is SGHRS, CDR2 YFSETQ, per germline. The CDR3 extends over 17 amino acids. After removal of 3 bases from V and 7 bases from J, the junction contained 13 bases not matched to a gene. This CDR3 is CASSSLAMAGGNSPLHF. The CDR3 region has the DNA TGCGCCAGCAGCTCGCTCGCGATGGCAGGGGGGAATTCACCCCTCCACTTT.

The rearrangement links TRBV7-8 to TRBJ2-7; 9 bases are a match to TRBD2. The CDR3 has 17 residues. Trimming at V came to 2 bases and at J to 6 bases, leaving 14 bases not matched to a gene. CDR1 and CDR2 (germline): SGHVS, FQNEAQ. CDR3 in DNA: TGTGCCAGCAGCTTATGGAATGCGGGACTAGCCCCTCGCGAGCAGTACTTC. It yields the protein CASSLWNAGLAPREQYF.